The TCR beta chain described here comes from a study of graft-versus-host responses after intestinal transplantation. As for the study in general: Every recipient had anti-thymocyte globulin induction and roughly three years of tacrolimus plus steroids.

About this clone: Its specificity is not known.

Trimming removed 4 bases at V and 2 bases at J, with 11 bases between. Germline-derived CDR1 and CDR2 are MGHDK and SYGVNS. The CDR3 totals 15 residues. Produced via immunoSEQ multiplex PCR; TCRdb's table is partial and in-frame only. The sample has 80,000 to 95,000 clones; about 93% are singletons. The receptor was derived from a human donor who received an intestinal transplant. Sequencing used unstimulated CD8+ T cells sorted from spleen or lymph node cells, obtained before intestinal transplant. V is TRBV25-1 and J is TRBJ2-2; TRBD1 might be the D (6 bases). The CDR3 reads CASSVQGPNTGELFF. For the CDR3, the DNA is TGTGCCAGCAGTGTTCAGGGGCCCAACACCGGGGAGCTGTTTTTT.